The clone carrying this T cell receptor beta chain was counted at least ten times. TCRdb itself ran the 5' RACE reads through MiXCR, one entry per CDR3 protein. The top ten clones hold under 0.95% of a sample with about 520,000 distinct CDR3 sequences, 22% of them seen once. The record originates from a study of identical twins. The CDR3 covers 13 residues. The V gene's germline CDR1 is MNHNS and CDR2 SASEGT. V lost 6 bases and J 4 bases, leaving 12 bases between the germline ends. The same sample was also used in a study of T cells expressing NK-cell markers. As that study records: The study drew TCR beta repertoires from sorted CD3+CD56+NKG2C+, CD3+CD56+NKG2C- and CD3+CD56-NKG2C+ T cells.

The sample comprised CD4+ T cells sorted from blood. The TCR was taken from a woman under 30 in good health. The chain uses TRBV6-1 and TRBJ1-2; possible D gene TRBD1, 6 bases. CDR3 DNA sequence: TGTGCCAGCAGACGTAAAGGGGGCTATGGCTACACCTTC. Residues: CASRRKGGYGYTF.